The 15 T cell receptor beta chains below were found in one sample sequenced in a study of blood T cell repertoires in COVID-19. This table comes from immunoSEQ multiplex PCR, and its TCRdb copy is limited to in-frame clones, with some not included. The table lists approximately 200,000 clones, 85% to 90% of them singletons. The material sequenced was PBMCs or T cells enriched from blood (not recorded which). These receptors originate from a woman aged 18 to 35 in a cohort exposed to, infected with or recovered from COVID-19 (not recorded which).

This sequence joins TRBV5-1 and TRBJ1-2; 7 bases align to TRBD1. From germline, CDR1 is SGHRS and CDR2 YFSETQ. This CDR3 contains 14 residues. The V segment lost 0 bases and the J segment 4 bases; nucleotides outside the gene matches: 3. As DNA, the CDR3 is TGCGCCAGCAGCTTGGTACAGGGGACCTATGGCTACACCTTC. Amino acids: CASSLVQGTYGYTF.

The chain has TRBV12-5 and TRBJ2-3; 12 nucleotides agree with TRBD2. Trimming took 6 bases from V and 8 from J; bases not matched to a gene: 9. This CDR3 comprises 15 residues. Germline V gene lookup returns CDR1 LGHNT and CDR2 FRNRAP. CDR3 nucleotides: TGTGCTAGTGGCATCTGGGGGACTAGCGGGCCTACGCAGTATTTT. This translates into CASGIWGTSGPTQYF.

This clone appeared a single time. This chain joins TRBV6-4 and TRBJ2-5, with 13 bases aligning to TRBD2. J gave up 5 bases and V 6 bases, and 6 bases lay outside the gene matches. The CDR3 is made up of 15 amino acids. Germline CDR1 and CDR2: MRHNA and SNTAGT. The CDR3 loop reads CASSRTSGSYETQYF. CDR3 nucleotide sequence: TGTGCCAGCAGCAGGACTAGCGGGAGTTATGAGACCCAGTACTTC.

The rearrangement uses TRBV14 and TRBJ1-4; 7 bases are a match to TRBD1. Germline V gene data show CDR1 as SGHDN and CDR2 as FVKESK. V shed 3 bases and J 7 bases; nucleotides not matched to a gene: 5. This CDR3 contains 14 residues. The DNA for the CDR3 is TGTGCCAGCAGCCACCCACAGGGGCCTGAAAAACTGTTTTTT. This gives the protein CASSHPQGPEKLFF.

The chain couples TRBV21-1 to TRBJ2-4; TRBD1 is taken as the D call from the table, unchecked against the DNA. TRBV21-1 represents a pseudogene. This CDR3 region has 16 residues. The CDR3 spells CASKSGQGLIKNIQYF. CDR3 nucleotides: TGTGCCAGCAAGAGTGGACAGGGGTTGATCAAAAACATTCAGTACTTC.

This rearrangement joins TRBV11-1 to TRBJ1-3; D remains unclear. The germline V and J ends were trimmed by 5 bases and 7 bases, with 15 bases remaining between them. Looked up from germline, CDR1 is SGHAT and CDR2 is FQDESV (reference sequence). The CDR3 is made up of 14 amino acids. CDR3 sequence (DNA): TGTGCCAGCAGCCTCGACCCGAGCGGGAACACCATATATTTT. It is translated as CASSLDPSGNTIYF.

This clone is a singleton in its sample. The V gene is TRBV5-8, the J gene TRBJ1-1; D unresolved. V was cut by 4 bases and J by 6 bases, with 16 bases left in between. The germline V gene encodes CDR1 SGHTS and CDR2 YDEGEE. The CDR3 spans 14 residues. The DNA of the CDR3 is TGTGCCAGCAGCAAAAGAGGAGAGGAGTCTGAAGCTTTCTTT. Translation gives CASSKRGEESEAFF. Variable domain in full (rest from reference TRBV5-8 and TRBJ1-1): EAGVTQSPTHLIKTRGQQATLRCSPISGHTSVYWYQQALGLGLQFLLWYDEGEERNRGNFPPRFSGRQFPNYSSELNVNALELEDSALYLCASSKRGEESEAFFGQGTRLTVV.

CDR3 bases: TGTGCCAGCAGCTTGGCAGGCGGGGCCAACGTCCTGACTTTC. Protein: CASSLAGGANVLTF. The chain carries TRBV5-4 and TRBJ2-6, with D unclear. In germline, CDR1 is SGHNT, CDR2 YYREEE (reference sequence). The CDR3 has 14 residues. Trimming cost V 0 bases and J 4 bases, with 5 bases left between them.

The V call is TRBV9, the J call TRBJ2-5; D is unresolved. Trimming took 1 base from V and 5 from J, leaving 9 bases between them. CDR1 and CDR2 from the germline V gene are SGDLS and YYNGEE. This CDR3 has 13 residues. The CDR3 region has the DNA TGTGCCAGCAGCGTATCCCCCTTGGAGACCCAGTACTTC. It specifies CASSVSPLETQYF.

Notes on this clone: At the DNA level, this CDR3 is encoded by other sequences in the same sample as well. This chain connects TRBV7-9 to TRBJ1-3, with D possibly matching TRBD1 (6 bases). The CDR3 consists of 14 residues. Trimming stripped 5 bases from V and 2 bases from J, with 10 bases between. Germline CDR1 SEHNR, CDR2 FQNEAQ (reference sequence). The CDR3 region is CASSPNRAGNTIYF. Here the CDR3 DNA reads TGTGCCAGCAGCCCCAACAGGGCTGGAAACACCATATATTTT.

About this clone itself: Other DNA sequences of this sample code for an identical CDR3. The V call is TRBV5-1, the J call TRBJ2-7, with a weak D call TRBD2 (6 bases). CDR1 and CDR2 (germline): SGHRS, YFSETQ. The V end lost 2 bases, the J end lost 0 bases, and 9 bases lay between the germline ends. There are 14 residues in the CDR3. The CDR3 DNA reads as TGCGCCAGCAGCTTTAGCGGAAGCTCCTACGAGCAGTACTTC. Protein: CASSFSGSSYEQYF.

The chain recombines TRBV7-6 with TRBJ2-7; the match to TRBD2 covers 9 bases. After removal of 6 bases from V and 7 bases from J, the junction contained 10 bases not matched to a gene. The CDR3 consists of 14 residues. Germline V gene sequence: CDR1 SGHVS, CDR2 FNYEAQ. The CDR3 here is CASSFSGGREEQYF. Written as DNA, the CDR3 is TGTGCCAGCAGTTTTAGCGGGGGTAGAGAAGAGCAGTACTTC.

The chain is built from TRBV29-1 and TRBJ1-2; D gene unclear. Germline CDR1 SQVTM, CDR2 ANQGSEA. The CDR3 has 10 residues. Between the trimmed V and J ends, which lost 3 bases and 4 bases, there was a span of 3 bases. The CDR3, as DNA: TGCAGCGTTGACAGCTATGGCTACACCTTC. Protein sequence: CSVDSYGYTF.

The CDR3 nucleotides read TGCAGCGTTGTTCTACAGTTTAACACTGAAGCTTTCTTT. Its translation is CSVVLQFNTEAFF. This chain uses TRBV29-1 with TRBJ1-1; D is ambiguous. V was clipped by 4 bases and J by 2 bases, with 11 bases between them. Per germline, CDR1 SQVTM and CDR2 ANQGSEA. The CDR3 totals 13 residues.

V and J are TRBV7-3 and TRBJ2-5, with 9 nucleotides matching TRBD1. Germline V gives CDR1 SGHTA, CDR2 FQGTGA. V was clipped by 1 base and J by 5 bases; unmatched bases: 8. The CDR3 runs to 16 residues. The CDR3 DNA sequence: TGTGCCAGCAGCTTAATGGGACAGGGAGGACCCGAGACCCAGTACTTC. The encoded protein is CASSLMGQGGPETQYF.